This TCR beta chain was profiled in a study of CD8+CD57+ T cells in acquired aplastic anemia. An expansion of CD8+CD57+ cells by flow cytometry had been shown in patients chosen for sequencing. At blood sampling, none of the patients had yet received therapy. By proportion, this clonotype is large. Genomic DNA, the template, was used for profiling of the TCR beta VDJ and CDR3. TCRdb ran MiXCR on the reads and lists one entry per CDR3 protein. Of about 150,000 distinct CDR3 sequences detected, 40% to 65% appear once; the ten largest clones hold about 12%. The clonotype originates from a human donor with aplastic anemia. Specimen: sorted CD4+, CD8+, or CD8+CD57+ T cells (not recorded which) from PBMCs.

The CDR3 spells CASQTPRGGNTGELFF. As DNA, the CDR3 is TGTGCCAGCCAGACCCCACGGGGAGGGAACACCGGGGAGCTGTTTTTT. V gene TRBV10-3 combines with J gene TRBJ2-2; tentative D call: TRBD2 (6 bases). The CDR3 loop spans 16 amino acids. V was cut by 10 bases and J by 1 base, with 19 bases left in between. CDR1 and CDR2 (germline): ENHRY, SYGVKD.